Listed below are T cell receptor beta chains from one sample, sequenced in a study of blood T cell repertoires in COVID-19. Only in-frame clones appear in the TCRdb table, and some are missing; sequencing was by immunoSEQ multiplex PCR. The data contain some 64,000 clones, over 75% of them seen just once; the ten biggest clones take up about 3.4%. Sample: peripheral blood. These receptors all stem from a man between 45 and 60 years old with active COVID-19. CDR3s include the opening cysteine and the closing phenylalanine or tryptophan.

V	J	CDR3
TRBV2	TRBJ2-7	CASNLGHGGRYEQYF
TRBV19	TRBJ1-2	CASSPSDRGYGYTF
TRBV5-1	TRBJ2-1	CASSYLAGVNNEQFF
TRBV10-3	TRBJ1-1	CAISLQASNTEAFF
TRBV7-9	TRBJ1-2	CASSRRDTNGYTF
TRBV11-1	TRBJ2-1	CASSFWRGGSNEQFF
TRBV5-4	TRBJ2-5	CASAAGQGILETQYF
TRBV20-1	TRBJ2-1	CSASRVTRNEQFF
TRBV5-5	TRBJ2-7	CASSSGAGGAYEQYF
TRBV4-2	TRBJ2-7	CASSQVGSGELYEQYF
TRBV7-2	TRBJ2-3	CASSPGTFSTDTQYF